The rows below give T cell receptor beta chains drawn from one sample of a study of blood T cell repertoires in COVID-19. TCRdb keeps only in-frame clones here, not all; method: immunoSEQ multiplex PCR. The top ten clones hold around 0.99% of a sample with 150,000 or so clones, about 88% of them seen once. The sample taken for sequencing was peripheral blood. The source is a man aged 18 to 30 with acute or convalescent COVID-19. Each CDR3 is given with its conserved first and last residue. A D gene is named only where the DNA matches it firmly. Not all rows give a size; the values are once, few, many and, for expanded clones, a class.

V gene	clone size	J gene	D gene	CDR3 DNA	CDR3 protein
TRBV4-2	-	TRBJ2-3	TRBD2	TGTGCCAGCAGCCGGACTAGCGGGGGGGGATCAGATACGCAGTATTTT	CASSRTSGGGSDTQYF
TRBV7-9	-	TRBJ2-1	TRBD2	TGTGCCAGCAGCTACCTTTCTGCGGGGGGGCGCAATGAGCAGTTCTTC	CASSYLSAGGRNEQFF
TRBV6-5	-	TRBJ1-2	-	TGTGCCAGCACCCTTGACTTCTATGGCTACACCTTC	CASTLDFYGYTF
TRBV7-8	-	TRBJ1-3	-	TGTGCCAGCAGCTCCGGACTTGGAAACACCATATATTTT	CASSSGLGNTIYF
TRBV9	-	TRBJ2-7	-	TGTGCCAGCAGCGTAGCGCTAGGTTACGAGCAGTACTTC	CASSVALGYEQYF
TRBV10-2	-	TRBJ1-6	-	TGCGCCAGCAGTGAGTCTCGGGGCTATAATTCACCCCTCCACTTT	CASSESRGYNSPLHF
TRBV12-5	-	TRBJ1-6	-	TGTGCTAGTGGTTTTGCACTTCCCGATTCACCCCTCCACTTT	CASGFALPDSPLHF
TRBV5-1	-	TRBJ2-1	TRBD1	TGCGCCAGCAGCTTGTACGGACAGGAATACAATGAGCAGTTCTTC	CASSLYGQEYNEQFF
TRBV9	once	TRBJ2-3	TRBD2	TGTGCCAGCAGCGTAGAGCCGAGCGGGGGGGCCGAAGATACGCAGTATTTT	CASSVEPSGGAEDTQYF
TRBV6-1	-	TRBJ1-5	-	TGTGCCAGCAGTGAAACAGGAAACCCCAATCAGCCCCAGCATTTT	CASSETGNPNQPQHF
TRBV3-1/TRBV3-2	-	TRBJ1-1	TRBD1	TGTGCCAGCAGGGGGGGACAGGGAACTGAAGCTTTCTTT	CASRGGQGTEAFF
TRBV9	-	TRBJ2-1	TRBD1	TGTGCCAGCAGCGAAAAACAGGGGTTGGGTGAGCAGTTCTTC	CASSEKQGLGEQFF
TRBV30	-	TRBJ1-1	TRBD1	TGTGCCTGGGGGGGACAGGGGGCGACTGAAGCTTTCTTT	CAWGGQGATEAFF
TRBV3-1/TRBV3-2	-	TRBJ1-3	-	TGTGCCAGCAGTCCTACCCGGGAGGGCACCATATATTTT	CASSPTREGTIYF
TRBV27	-	TRBJ2-7	-	TGTGCCACCTCGGCGTCAGGGCCCTCCTACGAGCAGTACTTC	CATSASGPSYEQYF
TRBV30	-	TRBJ2-7	-	TGTGCCTGGAGTGTTTCTACAGTTACCTACGAGCAGTACTTC	CAWSVSTVTYEQYF
TRBV10-2	-	TRBJ2-5	-	TGCGCCAGCAGGGGGCGATGGCAAGAGACCCAGTACTTC	CASRGRWQETQYF
TRBV5-1	-	TRBJ1-1	-	TGCGCCAGCAGCTTTGGGCAGAAGAACACTGAAGCTTTCTTT	CASSFGQKNTEAFF
TRBV7-9	-	TRBJ1-1	-	TGTGCCAGTAAGGTCGGAGAGAACACTGAAGCTTTCTTT	CASKVGENTEAFF
TRBV27	-	TRBJ1-1	TRBD1	TGTGCCAGCAGTTCCGAGGACAGGGTTAACACTGAAGCTTTCTTT	CASSSEDRVNTEAFF
TRBV28	-	TRBJ1-4	TRBD1	TGTGCCAGCAGAATGGACAGGGTCGAAAAACTGTTTTTT	CASRMDRVEKLFF
TRBV6-6	-	TRBJ1-3	-	TGTGCCAGCAGTTACTCTTCGGGAGGCTCTGGAAACACCATATATTTT	CASSYSSGGSGNTIYF
TRBV19	few	TRBJ1-1	TRBD1	TGTGCCAGTAGTACCTGGACAGGGGGGAACACTGAAGCTTTCTTT	CASSTWTGGNTEAFF